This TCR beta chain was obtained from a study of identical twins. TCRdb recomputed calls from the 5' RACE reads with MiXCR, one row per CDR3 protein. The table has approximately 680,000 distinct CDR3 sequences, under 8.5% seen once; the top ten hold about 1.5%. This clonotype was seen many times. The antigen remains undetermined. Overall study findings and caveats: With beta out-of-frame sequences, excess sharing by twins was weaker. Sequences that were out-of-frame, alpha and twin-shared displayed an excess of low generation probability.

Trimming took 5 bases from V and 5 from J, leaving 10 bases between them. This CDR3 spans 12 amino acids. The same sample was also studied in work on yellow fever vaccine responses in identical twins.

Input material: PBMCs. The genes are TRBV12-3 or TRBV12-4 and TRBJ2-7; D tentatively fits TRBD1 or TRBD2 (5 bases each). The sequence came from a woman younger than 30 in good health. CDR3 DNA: TGTGCCAGCAGTGTCGGGACCCACGAGCAGTACTTC. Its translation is CASSVGTHEQYF.